The 17 T cell receptor beta chains in this list originate from one sample, sequenced in a study of T-cell reconstitution after alpha-beta-depleted transplantation in children (dated by TCRdb to 2016 to 2017). The method was PCR. TCRdb names Illumina HiSeq 2500 as the instrument used. TCR libraries were prepared with molecular barcoding, using unique molecular identifiers to normalize TCRbeta repertoire quantification. The raw public data were reprocessed by TCRdb itself: fastp quality trimming at Q25, MiXCR clonotype calling, in-frame beta chains only. Identical CDR3 protein sequences are pooled into one entry, listed with their most common genes and DNA. This sample is represented by around 800,000 distinct CDR3 sequences; 16% of them were singletons. The ten largest clones take up just under 5% of the sample. What the treatment or condition label conveys for this sample: allogeneic hematopoietic cell transplantation with graft depleted of TCRalphabeta T cells and CD19 B cells.

The sample here was PBMCs, mostly from graft donor cells, taken 360 days after TCRalphabeta/CD19-depleted stem cell transplant. The receptors come from a male patient under 18 who had a stem cell transplant for acute lymphoblastic leukemia, so the T cells may come from the graft donor.

CDR3 nucleotides: TGTGCCAGCCGACCTGGGGGGGTTTACAATGAGCAGTTCTTC. Residues: CASRPGGVYNEQFF. This rearrangement joins TRBV11-2 to TRBJ2-1, with TRBD2 matching 7 bases. The CDR3 consists of 14 residues. Per the germline V gene, CDR1 is SGHAT and CDR2 is FQNNGV. V lost 8 bases and J lost 4; bases outside the gene matches: 8.

This clonotype was detected a few times. It may be a read error: a sequence one base away is much more abundant. The rearrangement links TRBV29-1 to TRBJ2-2; TRBD2 matches 11 bases. Germline values: CDR1 SQVTM, CDR2 ANQGSEA. This CDR3 is built from 13 residues. V was pared by 4 bases and J by 6 bases, with 1 base of the junction left unmatched. CDR3 DNA: TGCAGCGTTGGACTAGCGGGACCCGGGGAGCTGTTTTTT. Protein sequence: CSVGLAGPGELFF.

The genes are TRBV4-1 and TRBJ2-7, with TRBD2 matching over 9 bases. The CDR3 is 13 residues long. CDR1 and CDR2 from the germline V gene are MGHRA and YSYEKL. Trimming at V came to 4 bases and at J to 6 bases, leaving 4 bases not matched to a gene. The CDR3: CASSLSGSPEQYF. CDR3 in DNA: TGCGCCAGCAGCCTTAGCGGGAGTCCCGAGCAGTACTTC.

On this clonotype: Mismatch with germline at one junction end may stem from a read error. The V and J genes are TRBV12-3 or TRBV12-4 and TRBJ2-1, with D perhaps being TRBD1 or TRBD2 (7 bases each). The CDR3 sequence is 18 residues long. This chain's CDR3 is CASCLDREMTGGANEQFF. DNA of the CDR3: TGTGCCAGCTGTTTAGACAGGGAGATGACGGGAGGTGCCAATGAGCAGTTCTTC.

The DNA for the CDR3 is TGTGCCAGCAGCCAACGATCGGGCAGTCCAGAGACCCAGTACTTC. Translating it yields CASSQRSGSPETQYF. The chain is built from TRBV14 and TRBJ2-5; D ambiguous. This CDR3 contains 15 residues. Germline V lookup: CDR1 SGHDN, CDR2 FVKESK. V was pared by 2 bases and J by 4 bases, with 14 bases between.

This chain joins TRBV4-1 and TRBJ2-7, with 7 positions matching TRBD2. V lost 0 bases to trimming and J lost 0 bases; unmatched junction nucleotides: 8. The CDR3 totals 17 residues. CDR1 and CDR2 (germline): MGHRA, YSYEKL. For the CDR3, the DNA is TGCGCCAGCAGCCAAGATCTGCTCGGGGGGAGCTCCTACGAGCAGTACTTC. As protein: CASSQDLLGGSSYEQYF.

This clonotype was detected many times. V is TRBV9 and J is TRBJ2-5; 12 positions agree with TRBD2. The CDR3 has 17 residues. With V trimmed by 0 bases and J by 5 bases, 8 bases remained unmatched. Germline V gene data show CDR1 as SGDLS and CDR2 as YYNGEE. The CDR3 nucleotides read TGTGCCAGCAGCGTAGGCCTAGCGGGAGGGGCCTGGGAGACCCAGTACTTC. Translation gives CASSVGLAGGAWETQYF.

This clonotype was recorded many times. J is TRBJ2-3 and V is TRBV12-3 or TRBV12-4; D is possibly TRBD1 (6 bases). Trimming cost V 8 bases and J 9 bases, with 27 bases left between them. The CDR3 totals 16 residues. In DNA form, the CDR3 reads TGTGCCAGCTGTACAGGGCCACTTGGGTCGGGTATAACGCAGTATTTT. Protein product: CASCTGPLGSGITQYF.

This clonotype came up a few times. The rearrangement joins TRBV7-8 to TRBJ2-1, with a possible D match to TRBD1 (6 bases). Trimming removed 4 bases from V and 3 bases from J, with 10 bases in between. CDR3 length: 14 amino acids. CDR1 is SGHVS, CDR2 FQNEAQ, per germline. The CDR3 loop reads CASSWDTYYNEQFF. DNA for the CDR3: TGTGCCAGCAGCTGGGACACCTACTACAATGAGCAGTTCTTC.

To note about this clonotype: A much larger clone differs from this one at a single base, so this may be a read error. The chain links TRBV20-1 to TRBJ1-5; 8 bases align to TRBD1. In germline, CDR1 is DFQATT, CDR2 SNEGSKA (reference sequence). This CDR3 region has 13 residues. The CDR3 nucleotides read TGCTGTGCCCGGGACAGGAGCAATCAGCCCCAGCATTTT. Translated, it gives CCARDRSNQPQHF.

The table lists this clonotype with a few counts. The rearrangement links TRBV7-9 to TRBJ2-4; perhaps D is TRBD1 or TRBD2 (6 bases each). This CDR3 comprises 14 residues. Germline CDR1 is SEHNR and CDR2 is FQNEAQ (reference sequence). The V and J ends lost 1 base and 8 bases respectively, with 12 bases between them. The CDR3 loop is CASSLEGGGDIQYF. The CDR3 DNA reads as TGTGCCAGCAGCTTAGAGGGGGGCGGGGACATTCAGTACTTC.

This clonotype was detected only once. The genes are TRBV29-1 and TRBJ2-1; D possibly corresponds to TRBD2 (6 bases). This CDR3 contains 14 residues. Trimming took 7 bases from V and 4 from J, leaving 17 bases between them. Germline V gene lookup returns CDR1 SQVTM and CDR2 ANQGSEA. The CDR3 spells CSAPQGGGYNEQFF. The CDR3 DNA sequence: TGCAGCGCGCCGCAGGGCGGAGGGTACAATGAGCAGTTCTTC.

This clonotype was picked up many times. The genes are TRBV27 and TRBJ2-5; 12 bases are shared with TRBD1. The V segment lost 5 bases and the J segment 4 bases; nucleotides outside the gene matches: 17. The CDR3 is 19 residues long. Germline values: CDR1 MNHEY, CDR2 SMNVEV (reference sequence). In DNA, the CDR3 is TGTGCCAGCAGTCGTCTCTTAATGGGACAGGGGGCGATTGGAGAGACCCAGTACTTC. Its protein is CASSRLLMGQGAIGETQYF.

This chain links TRBV4-1 with TRBJ2-7, with 12 bases aligning to TRBD2. V dropped 5 bases and J dropped 0; count of bases not matched to a gene: 5. From germline, CDR1 is MGHRA and CDR2 YSYEKL. The CDR3 length is 16 residues. The CDR3 region has the DNA TGCGCCAGCAGCTTCGGACTAGCGGGAAGCTCCTACGAGCAGTACTTC. Protein: CASSFGLAGSSYEQYF.

This clonotype has only a few counts. The DNA for the CDR3 is TGCAGTGCTAGAATCCCCTTGGATGATTACGAGCAGTACTTC. Its protein product is CSARIPLDDYEQYF. The gene calls are TRBV20-1 and TRBJ2-7; D remains unclear. CDR1 and CDR2 (germline): DFQATT, SNEGSKA (reference sequence). V lost 2 bases to trimming and J lost 4 bases, with 15 bases between them. The CDR3 has 14 residues.

The chain carries TRBV7-8 and TRBJ2-2; no clear D gene. Germline CDR1 is SGHVS and CDR2 is FQNEAQ. This CDR3 has 13 residues. Trimming removed 6 bases at V and 8 bases at J, with 13 bases between. The CDR3 sequence: CASRFSVGGELFF. CDR3 in DNA: TGTGCCAGCAGATTCTCGGTTGGGGGGGAGCTGTTTTTT. Based on the CDR3 plus reference TRBV7-8 and TRBJ2-2, the full variable domain is GAGVSQSPRYKVAKRGQDVALRCDPISGHVSLFWYQQALGQGPEFLTYFQNEAQLDKSGLPSDRFFAERPEGSVSTLKIQRTQQEDSAVYLCASRFSVGGELFFGEGSRLTVL.

The rearrangement joins TRBV21-1 to TRBJ1-1. TRBV21-1 is termed a pseudogene. This CDR3 is built from 9 residues. The CDR3 sequence is CASSKGETF. CDR3 nucleotides: TGTGCCAGCAGCAAAGGGGAGACTTTT.